A single sample gave rise to the 24 T cell receptor beta chains below, sequenced in a study of cytomegalovirus exposure and HLA in healthy donors. Researchers ran the PCR with 60 Vbeta and 13 Jbeta primers. Generated by immunoSEQ multiplex PCR, the TCRdb table keeps only in-frame clones and is missing some. Of 120,000 or so clones in the sample, roughly 9% were seen once. Sequencing was carried out using PBMCs. Receptor source: a woman in her forties in good health and CMV-seropositive.

V and J are TRBV6-1 and TRBJ1-5; possibly TRBD1 for D (5 bases). This CDR3 is 15 amino acids long. Per germline, CDR1 MNHNS and CDR2 SASEGT. Deletions cut 1 base from V and 6 bases from J, with 13 bases between. The CDR3 DNA is TGTGCCAGCAGTGAAGTAGGCCAGGGAGGTCAGCCCCAGCATTTT. It yields the protein CASSEVGQGGQPQHF.

The chain uses TRBV2 and TRBJ2-1; D is perhaps TRBD1 (5 bases). Germline V gene lookup returns CDR1 SNHLY and CDR2 FYNNEI. This CDR3 region has 11 residues. V was clipped by 7 bases and J by 9 bases, with 10 bases between them. The CDR3 region is CASTRAGEQFF. CDR3 in DNA: TGTGCCAGCACCAGGGCTGGTGAGCAGTTCTTC. Full variable domain (remainder filled in from reference TRBV2 and TRBJ2-1): EPEVTQTPSHQVTQMGQEVILRCVPISNHLYFYWYRQILGQKVEFLVSFYNNEISEKSEIFDDQFSVERPDGSNFTLKIRSTKLEDSAMYFCASTRAGEQFFGPGTRLTVL.

This chain links TRBV19 with TRBJ1-2; D remains unclear. CDR1 is LNHDA, CDR2 SQIVND, per germline (reference sequence). The CDR3 has 14 amino acids. Trimming removed 6 bases at V and 4 bases at J, with 15 bases between. The CDR3 nucleotides are TGTGCCAGTAGGGAGGTTGAGCCGCGCTATGGCTACACCTTC. Amino acid sequence: CASREVEPRYGYTF.

CDR3 bases: TGTGCCAGCAAAATAGCGGGGGGGCCCTACGAGCAGTACTTC. Its protein product is CASKIAGGPYEQYF. V gene TRBV27 combines with J gene TRBJ2-5, with 11 bases lining up with TRBD2. The DNA end lines up better with TRBJ2-7; the J call may be wrong. Germline-derived CDR1 and CDR2 are MNHEY and SMNVEV (reference sequence). The CDR3 sequence is 14 residues long.

This clone occurred a few times. The V and J genes are TRBV5-6 and TRBJ2-7; 7 nucleotides agree with TRBD1. Looked up from germline, CDR1 is SGHDT and CDR2 is YYEEEE. The CDR3 runs 13 residues. V trimming: 4 bases; J trimming: 0 bases; junction bases outside the gene matches: 1. DNA for the CDR3: TGTGCCAGCAGCACAGGGGCCTCCTACGAGCAGTACTTC. Protein product: CASSTGASYEQYF.

CDR3 amino acids: CASREGGSGEAFF. CDR3 nucleotide sequence: TGTGCCAGCAGGGAAGGGGGCTCTGGTGAAGCTTTCTTT. The rearrangement joins TRBV28 to TRBJ1-1; 7 bases are a match to TRBD1. CDR3 length: 13 amino acids. Losses at the gene ends were 6 bases for V and 7 bases for J; bases not matched to a gene: 8. Germline CDR1 MDHEN, CDR2 SYDVKM.

Only a few counts were recorded for this clone. Germline and junction disagree at one end, which may indicate a read error. The chain couples TRBV6-7 to TRBJ1-4; D uncertain. TRBV6-7 is noted as an ORF with a role that remains uncertain. The CDR3 extends over 13 amino acids. The CDR3 reads CLSRGPTNEKLFF. The CDR3 nucleotides are TGCCTATCGAGAGGTCCAACTAATGAAAAACTGTTTTTT.

This clone was seen more than once but under ten times. This chain joins TRBV11-3 and TRBJ2-5, with 13 positions matching TRBD2. The CDR3 runs to 17 residues. Germline CDR1 reads SGHNT; CDR2 reads YENEEA. The J segment lost 5 bases and the V segment lost 4 bases, leaving 10 bases of the junction unmatched. The CDR3 coding sequence is TGTGCCAGCAGCTCCGGGACTAGCGGGGCTACGGTGGAGACCCAGTACTTC. Protein sequence: CASSSGTSGATVETQYF. Combining the CDR3 with reference TRBV11-3 and TRBJ2-5 gives the whole variable domain EAGVVQSPRYKIIEKKQPVAFWCNPISGHNTLYWYLQNLGQGPELLIRYENEEAVDDSQLPKDRFSAERLKGVDSTLKIQPAELGDSAVYLCASSSGTSGATVETQYFGPGTRLLVL.

The rearrangement joins TRBV29-1 to TRBJ1-2, with D possibly TRBD1 on 5 matching bases. Germline loops: CDR1 SQVTM, CDR2 ANQGSEA. The V and J ends lost 4 bases and 2 bases respectively, with 11 bases between them. CDR3 length: 13 residues. The CDR3 DNA reads TGCAGCGTTGGGGCAGGGCGGAACTATGGCTACACCTTC. Protein product: CSVGAGRNYGYTF.

The chain combines TRBV10-3 with TRBJ2-7; D not resolved. The germline V and J ends were trimmed by 9 bases and 6 bases, with 15 bases remaining between them. Germline V CDR1 and CDR2: ENHRY, SYGVKD. This CDR3 spans 12 amino acids. The CDR3 sequence is CAIGDIRAEQYF. As DNA, the CDR3 is TGTGCCATTGGCGACATCCGCGCCGAGCAGTACTTC.

This sequence joins TRBV5-4 and TRBJ2-3; TRBD2 matches at 8 bases. V gave up 6 bases and J gave up 5 bases; unmatched junction bases: 11. This CDR3 has 15 residues. In germline, CDR1 is SGHNT, CDR2 YYREEE (reference sequence). The CDR3 is CASTSTAGGEDTQYF. The CDR3 DNA follows: TGTGCCAGCACCTCTACGGCGGGGGGCGAAGATACGCAGTATTTT.

This clone was detected a few times. This chain connects TRBV6-5 to TRBJ2-2; TRBD2 matches at 8 bases. J gave up 1 base and V 3 bases, and 4 bases lay outside the gene matches. CDR1 MNHEY and CDR2 SVGAGI come from the germline V gene. This CDR3 region has 16 residues. The CDR3 loop is CASSYSGVWNTGELFF. CDR3 DNA sequence: TGTGCCAGCAGTTATAGCGGGGTTTGGAACACCGGGGAGCTGTTTTTT.

This clone came up a few times. The chain carries TRBV5-1 and TRBJ2-7; no firm D call. With 1 base removed from V and 5 bases from J, the gap between germline ends came to 10 bases. Per germline, CDR1 SGHRS and CDR2 YFSETQ. There are 13 residues in the CDR3. CDR3 residues: CASSLRSGHEQYF. CDR3 nucleotide sequence: TGCGCCAGCAGCTTGAGGTCAGGCCACGAGCAGTACTTC.

Written as DNA, the CDR3 is TGTGCCAGCAGTGAATACAGATTTGAAGCTTTCTTT. This translates into CASSEYRFEAFF. The V call is TRBV6-1, the J call TRBJ1-1; D unresolved. Germline CDR1 MNHNS, CDR2 SASEGT. The CDR3 covers 12 residues. Trimming took off 2 bases at V and 7 bases at J, with 8 bases between the two ends.

The V call is TRBV11-2, the J call TRBJ2-1, with 7 bases that match TRBD2. The V segment lost 4 bases and the J segment 0 bases; nucleotides outside the gene matches: 12. The CDR3 consists of 18 residues. Germline CDR1 SGHAT, CDR2 FQNNGV. The CDR3 DNA sequence: TGTGCCAGCAGCTGGGGAGCGGGGCGGGCTACCTCCTACAATGAGCAGTTCTTC. It yields the protein CASSWGAGRATSYNEQFF.

V usage is TRBV11-2 and J usage is TRBJ2-7; D is unclear. The V and J ends lost 2 bases and 6 bases respectively, with 14 bases between them. This CDR3 is 14 amino acids long. The germline gives CDR1 SGHAT, CDR2 FQNNGV. The CDR3 here is CASSLSPRLGEQYF. As DNA, the CDR3 is TGTGCCAGCAGCTTATCCCCCAGACTGGGCGAGCAGTACTTC.

The chain employs TRBV6-1 and TRBJ1-1, with D perhaps TRBD1 (5 bases). The CDR3 spans 11 residues. Deletions cut 7 bases from V and 11 bases from J, with 14 bases between. Germline V gene sequence: CDR1 MNHNS, CDR2 SASEGT. In DNA, the CDR3 is TGTGCCAGCACCCCAGGGAGGAGGGCTTTCTTT. Translated: CASTPGRRAFF.

The CDR3 here is CAWSPGYFGNTIYF. Written as DNA, the CDR3 is TGTGCCTGGAGTCCAGGGTATTTTGGAAACACCATATATTTT. The V and J genes are TRBV30 and TRBJ1-3; maybe TRBD1 (5 bases). CDR1 is GTSNPN and CDR2 is SVGIG in the germline V gene (reference sequence). Trimming stripped 2 bases from V and 3 bases from J, with 11 bases between. The CDR3 contains 14 residues. Complete variable domain (other parts from reference TRBV30 and TRBJ1-3): SQTIHQWPATLVQPVGSPLSLECTVEGTSNPNLYWYRQAAGRGLQLLFYSVGIGQISSEVPQNLSASRPQDRQFILSSKKLLLSDSGFYLCAWSPGYFGNTIYFGEGSWLTVV.

CDR3 sequence (DNA): TGCGCCAGCAGCCAAGGGGGCATACCAAGCAGGGAGCAGTACTTC. Translated, it gives CASSQGGIPSREQYF. The gene calls are TRBV4-1 and TRBJ2-7; possible D gene TRBD1, 5 bases. CDR3 length equals 15 residues. Germline loops: CDR1 MGHRA, CDR2 YSYEKL. Trimming left V 1 base short and J 7 bases short, with 17 bases between.

The CDR3 bases are TGTGCCAGCACCTACTCGGGCTACAATGAGCAGTTCTTC. Its protein is CASTYSGYNEQFF. This chain links TRBV25-1 with TRBJ2-1; D remains unclear. Germline CDR1 is MGHDK and CDR2 is SYGVNS. V lost 7 bases to trimming and J lost 3 bases, with 10 bases between them. The CDR3 is 13 amino acids.

Only a few counts were recorded for this clone. Other DNA sequences in the same sample also yield this CDR3. The rearrangement links TRBV5-1 to TRBJ1-1, with 7 nucleotides matching TRBD1. The length of the CDR3 is 14 residues. Germline assignment: CDR1 SGHRS and CDR2 YFSETQ. The ends lost 1 base at V and 5 bases at J; junction bases unmatched: 5. The CDR3, as DNA: TGCGCCAGCAGCTTGAGGACAGGTAATACTGAAGCTTTCTTT. This codes for CASSLRTGNTEAFF. Full variable domain (rest looked up from reference TRBV5-1 and TRBJ1-1): KAGVTQTPRYLIKTRGQQVTLSCSPISGHRSVSWYQQTPGQGLQFLFEYFSETQRNKGNFPGRFSGRQFSNSRSEMNVSTLELGDSALYLCASSLRTGNTEAFFGQGTRLTVV.

The chain joins TRBV19 to TRBJ1-1; the match to TRBD1 covers 10 bases. The CDR3 is 15 residues long. Germline V gene data show CDR1 as LNHDA and CDR2 as SQIVND (reference sequence). With 3 bases clipped from V and 4 bases from J, the junction kept 5 bases outside the gene matches. The DNA for the CDR3 is TGTGCCAGTAGTATGACAGGGGGCCTCGGCACTGAAGCTTTCTTT. Its translation is CASSMTGGLGTEAFF.

V gene TRBV7-9 combines with J gene TRBJ2-7; TRBD1 matches 10 bases. Germline-derived CDR1 and CDR2 are SEHNR and FQNEAQ (reference sequence). The CDR3 runs 16 residues. Losses at the gene ends were 5 bases for V and 1 base for J; bases not matched to a gene: 8. Written as DNA, the CDR3 is TGTGCCAGCAGCCCGACAGGGGGCTATAGGTCCTACGAGCAGTACTTC. Translated, it gives CASSPTGGYRSYEQYF.

V gene TRBV6-5 combines with J gene TRBJ1-2, with D maybe TRBD1 (6 bases). Between the trimmed V and J ends, which lost 0 bases and 7 bases, there was a span of 15 bases. The germline V gene has CDR1 MNHEY and CDR2 SVGAGI. This CDR3 spans 15 amino acids. CDR3 protein: CASSYSHQGLGGYTF. Written as DNA, the CDR3 is TGTGCCAGCAGTTACTCGCATCAGGGGCTCGGTGGCTACACCTTC.